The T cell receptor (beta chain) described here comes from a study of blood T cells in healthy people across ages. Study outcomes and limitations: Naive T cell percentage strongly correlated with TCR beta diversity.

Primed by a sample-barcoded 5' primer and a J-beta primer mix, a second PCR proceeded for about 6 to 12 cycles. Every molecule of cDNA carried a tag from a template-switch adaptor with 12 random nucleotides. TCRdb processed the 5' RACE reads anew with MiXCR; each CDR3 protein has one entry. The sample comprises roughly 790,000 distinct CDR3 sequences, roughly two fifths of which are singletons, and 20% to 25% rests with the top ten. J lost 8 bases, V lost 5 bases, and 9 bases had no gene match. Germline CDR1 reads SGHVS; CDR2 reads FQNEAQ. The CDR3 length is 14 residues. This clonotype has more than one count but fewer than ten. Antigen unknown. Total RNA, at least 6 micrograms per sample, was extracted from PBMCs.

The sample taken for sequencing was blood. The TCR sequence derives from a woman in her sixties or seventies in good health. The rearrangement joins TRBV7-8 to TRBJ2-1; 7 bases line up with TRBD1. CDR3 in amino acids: CASSIDRVGDEQFF. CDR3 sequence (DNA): TGTGCCAGCAGCATCGACAGGGTTGGAGATGAGCAGTTCTTC.